In its sample, the clone carrying this T cell receptor beta chain was seen a few times. Between the trimmed V and J ends, which lost 0 bases and 4 bases, there was a span of 14 bases. The CDR3 is 15 residues long. Per the germline V gene, CDR1 is GTSNPN and CDR2 is SVGIG (reference sequence). The source of the sample is a study of cytomegalovirus exposure and HLA in healthy donors. Primers included in the PCR were 60 Vbeta and 13 Jbeta primers. The table came from immunoSEQ multiplex PCR; TCRdb's copy has only in-frame clones and leaves some out. The sample has around 100,000 clones, 73% seen once. Sequenced material: PBMCs. The rearrangement links TRBV30 to TRBJ2-3; TRBD2 might be the D (7 bases). This TCR came from a man aged 35 to 55 in good health and CMV-seronegative. CDR3 sequence (DNA): TGTGCCTGGAGTGTCGGGGGGACACGGGCAGATACGCAGTATTTT. This codes for CAWSVGGTRADTQYF.